Described below is a single T cell receptor (beta chain) sequence and its context. Its specificity is not known. The CDR3 length is 16 residues. Germline V gives CDR1 SGHDT, CDR2 YYEEEE. The junction had 7 bases not matched to a gene; V was cut back by 1 base and J by 4 bases. The table came from immunoSEQ multiplex PCR; TCRdb's copy has only in-frame clones and leaves some out. The table shows 39,000 or so clones, with 65% to 90% occurring only once. This sample is drawn from a study of OX40 agonist ivuxolimab in advanced cancers. Study findings and constraints: Among T cells, CD8+ cells averaged more expanded clones than CD4+ cells.

The sequence derives from an adult with an advanced solid tumor such as melanoma, head and neck, liver or kidney cancer. The V call is TRBV5-6, the J call TRBJ2-1, with 8 positions matching TRBD2. The sequencing used CD4+ or CD8+ T cells sorted from blood, collected in a trial of the OX40 agonist ivuxolimab. CDR3: CASSLLRGGRYNEQFF. The CDR3 DNA reads TGTGCCAGCAGCTTGCTCCGGGGGGGCCGGTACAATGAGCAGTTCTTC.